These 32 T cell receptor beta chains originate from one sample sequenced in a study of Ad26.COV2.S vaccination and SARS-CoV-2 variants. The treatment here: 15 to 20 received Ad26.COV2.S at low or high dose, single or two shots; roughly five received placebo; per-sample allocation not given. Following the first vaccine or placebo injection, samples were taken on day 63. Repertoires were generated with immunoSEQ multiplex PCR, while TCRdb's copy carries only in-frame clones and drops some. The sample holds a few hundred thousand clones, roughly 88% seen once. The sequences come from peripheral blood, collected in a trial of Ad26.COV2.S vaccine versus placebo. The receptors stem from a person between 18 and 60 years old who received the Ad26.COV2.S COVID-19 vaccine or a placebo.

The genes are TRBV7-2 and TRBJ1-4, with D unclear. V was pared by 1 base and J by 8 bases, with 8 bases between. The CDR3 loop spans 13 amino acids. CDR1 SGHTA and CDR2 FQGNSA come from the germline V gene. This CDR3 is CASSLVRGEKLFF. Written as DNA, the CDR3 is TGTGCCAGCAGCTTAGTCCGAGGAGAAAAACTGTTTTTT.

This sequence joins TRBV29-1 and TRBJ2-1; D unclear. CDR1 and CDR2 from the germline V gene are SQVTM and ANQGSEA. Between the trimmed V and J ends, which lost 3 bases and 10 bases, there was a span of 4 bases. CDR3 length: 9 residues. The CDR3 sequence is CSVEWEQFF. DNA of the CDR3: TGCAGCGTTGAGTGGGAGCAGTTCTTC.

The table lists this clone with a count of one. V usage is TRBV7-8 and J usage is TRBJ2-7; maybe TRBD1 (6 bases). CDR1 is SGHVS, CDR2 FQNEAQ, per germline. V was trimmed by 0 bases and J by 2 bases, leaving 14 bases between them. This CDR3 region has 16 residues. The CDR3 protein is CASSLAEDYRAYEQYF. The CDR3 DNA sequence: TGTGCCAGCAGCTTAGCGGAGGATTACAGGGCCTACGAGCAGTACTTC.

The chain links TRBV11-2 to TRBJ2-5, with 8 positions matching TRBD1. With 4 bases clipped from V and 5 bases from J, the junction kept 6 bases outside the gene matches. The CDR3 sequence is 14 residues long. In germline, CDR1 is SGHAT, CDR2 FQNNGV. Written as DNA, the CDR3 is TGTGCCAGCAGCTCGCGACAGGGGTGGGAGACCCAGTACTTC. Protein product: CASSSRQGWETQYF. The full variable domain, completed using reference TRBV11-2 and TRBJ2-5, is EAGVAQSPRYKIIEKRQSVAFWCNPISGHATLYWYQQILGQGPKLLIQFQNNGVVDDSQLPKDRFSAERLKGVDSTLKIQPAKLEDSAVYLCASSSRQGWETQYFGPGTRLLVL.

The chain uses TRBV19 and TRBJ2-1; 8 nucleotides agree with TRBD1. The germline V gene encodes CDR1 LNHDA and CDR2 SQIVND (reference sequence). V was pared by 7 bases and J by 7 bases, with 12 bases of the junction left unmatched. The CDR3 covers 15 residues. The DNA for the CDR3 is TGTGCCAGTACCGCCGTGTCAGGGGGCTTTAATGAGCAGTTCTTC. The encoded protein is CASTAVSGGFNEQFF. The full variable domain, completed using reference TRBV19 and TRBJ2-1, is DGGITQSPKYLFRKEGQNVTLSCEQNLNHDAMYWYRQDPGQGLRLIYYSQIVNDFQKGDIAEGYSVSREKKESFPLTVTSAQKNPTAFYLCASTAVSGGFNEQFFGPGTRLTVL.

With regard to this clone: Other DNA sequences within the sample encode an identical CDR3. The V call is TRBV5-8, the J call TRBJ1-4; tentatively, D is TRBD1 (5 bases). The CDR3 runs 15 residues. Per germline, CDR1 SGHTS and CDR2 YDEGEE. Trimming took off 4 bases at V and 2 bases at J, with 12 bases between the two ends. The DNA for the CDR3 is TGTGCCAGCAGCCTGGGGGGTGGCACTAATGAAAAACTGTTTTTT. Its translation: CASSLGGGTNEKLFF.

The chain uses TRBV6-2 or TRBV6-3 and TRBJ2-1, with unresolved D. The length of the CDR3 is 12 residues. The ends were cut back, 5 bases at V and 9 bases at J, with 11 bases in the middle. The germline CDR1 and CDR2 sequences are MNHEY and SVGEGT. The CDR3 loop reads CASSRFLGEQFF. The DNA of the CDR3 is TGTGCCAGCAGTCGCTTTTTGGGTGAGCAGTTCTTC.

The genes are TRBV2 and TRBJ1-3; D call uncertain. Germline V gives CDR1 SNHLY, CDR2 FYNNEI. Trimming shortened V by 7 bases and J by 2 bases, and 9 bases separated the two germline ends. This CDR3 contains 13 residues. The CDR3 DNA is TGTGCCAGCAACCCGGTCACTGGAAACACCATATATTTT. It is translated as CASNPVTGNTIYF.

This rearrangement joins TRBV9 to TRBJ2-1; TRBD1 aligns across 8 bases. The germline V gene has CDR1 SGDLS and CDR2 YYNGEE. Trimming took 2 bases from V and 0 from J; bases not matched to a gene: 7. There are 17 residues in the CDR3. The CDR3 loop reads CASSVAGGAFSYNEQFF. For the CDR3, the DNA is TGTGCCAGCAGCGTGGCAGGGGGCGCCTTCTCCTACAATGAGCAGTTCTTC.

This chain uses TRBV28 with TRBJ2-5; maybe TRBD2 (6 bases). V dropped 7 bases and J dropped 2 bases, with 17 bases sitting between them. Per germline, CDR1 MDHEN and CDR2 SYDVKM. The CDR3 spans 15 residues. The CDR3 reads CASTLRGLSQETQYF. The CDR3 DNA is TGTGCCAGCACCCTGCGAGGACTATCACAAGAGACCCAGTACTTC. Filled out from reference TRBV28 and TRBJ2-5, the complete variable domain reads DVKVTQSSRYLVKRTGEKVFLECVQDMDHENMFWYRQDPGLGLRLIYFSYDVKMKEKGDIPEGYSVSREKKERFSLILESASTNQTSMYLCASTLRGLSQETQYFGPGTRLLVL.

The gene calls are TRBV9 and TRBJ2-3; D remains unclear. In germline, CDR1 is SGDLS, CDR2 YYNGEE. This CDR3 is built from 13 residues. V dropped 4 bases and J dropped 2 bases, with 8 bases sitting between them. CDR3 DNA: TGTGCCAGCAGCCCAAGTGTCACAGATACGCAGTATTTT. Encoded protein: CASSPSVTDTQYF.

This rearrangement joins TRBV29-1 to TRBJ2-2; D not certain. Trimming took 2 bases from V and 3 from J, leaving 4 bases between them. The CDR3 loop spans 12 amino acids. The germline V gene has CDR1 SQVTM and CDR2 ANQGSEA. This CDR3 is CSVERDTGELFF. CDR3 sequence (DNA): TGCAGCGTTGAACGGGACACCGGGGAGCTGTTTTTT.

The rearrangement links TRBV6-4 to TRBJ2-1; 12 bases are shared with TRBD2. Trimming took 8 bases from V and 4 from J; bases not matched to a gene: 6. The CDR3 is 15 residues long. The germline V gene has CDR1 MRHNA and CDR2 SNTAGT. The CDR3 nucleotides read TGTGCCAGCGCCATGCTAGCGGGGGGGTACAATGAGCAGTTCTTC. This gives the protein CASAMLAGGYNEQFF.

The chain recombines TRBV7-6 with TRBJ2-7; D uncertain. Trimming stripped 5 bases from V and 4 bases from J, with 12 bases between. The CDR3 runs to 13 residues. CDR1 and CDR2 from the germline V gene are SGHVS and FNYEAQ. CDR3 region: CASSPIDSYEQYF. The CDR3, as DNA: TGTGCCAGCAGCCCCATCGACTCATACGAGCAGTACTTC. Using reference TRBV7-6 and TRBJ2-7 for the parts outside the CDR3, the full variable domain is GAGVSQSPRYKVTKRGQDVALRCDPISGHVSLYWYRQALGQGPEFLTYFNYEAQQDKSGLPNDRFSAERPEGSISTLTIQRTEQRDSAMYRCASSPIDSYEQYFGPGTRLTVT.

This clone appeared a single time. The chain's CDR3 is CSDYRGSSYNEQFF. The DNA of the CDR3 is TGCAGCGACTACAGGGGTAGCTCCTACAATGAGCAGTTCTTC. This chain joins TRBV29-1 and TRBJ2-1; 7 nucleotides match TRBD1. The V and J ends lost 7 bases and 0 bases, in that order; junction bases with no gene match: 6. The germline V gene encodes CDR1 SQVTM and CDR2 ANQGSEA. This CDR3 is 14 amino acids long.

J is TRBJ2-3 and V is TRBV21-1. TRBV21-1 counts as a pseudogene. The CDR3 consists of 14 residues. The CDR3 protein is CASSLKSSTDTQYF. CDR3 DNA sequence: TGTGCCAGCAGCCTCAAATCTAGCACAGATACGCAGTATTTT.

This chain connects TRBV2 to TRBJ2-2, with D perhaps TRBD1 (6 bases). CDR3 length: 14 residues. Trimming shortened V by 7 bases and J by 0 bases, and 9 bases separated the two germline ends. The germline gives CDR1 SNHLY, CDR2 FYNNEI. This CDR3 is CASIQGTNTGELFF. CDR3 sequence (DNA): TGTGCCAGCATCCAGGGGACGAACACCGGGGAGCTGTTTTTT. The whole variable domain, remainder taken from reference TRBV2 and TRBJ2-2, is EPEVTQTPSHQVTQMGQEVILRCVPISNHLYFYWYRQILGQKVEFLVSFYNNEISEKSEIFDDQFSVERPDGSNFTLKIRSTKLEDSAMYFCASIQGTNTGELFFGEGSRLTVL.

The CDR3 nucleotides are TGTGCCAGCAGTGAAAACAGGGGATCGGTTAGTGAGCAGTTCTTC. It is translated as CASSENRGSVSEQFF. The chain couples TRBV6-1 to TRBJ2-1; 7 bases line up with TRBD1. The V segment lost 2 bases and the J segment 9 bases; nucleotides outside the gene matches: 10. Germline V CDR1 and CDR2: MNHNS, SASEGT. The CDR3 has 15 residues.

J is TRBJ2-1 and V is TRBV2; D is unresolved. Trimming removed 7 bases at V and 7 bases at J, with 14 bases between. Germline-derived CDR1 and CDR2 are SNHLY and FYNNEI. This CDR3 has 13 residues. CDR3 bases: TGTGCCAGCACATGGACCCCTGGGAATGAGCAGTTCTTC. This translates into CASTWTPGNEQFF.

This chain links TRBV18 with TRBJ2-7; 7 nucleotides match TRBD1. This CDR3 spans 17 amino acids. Germline CDR1 KGHSH, CDR2 LQKENI. Germline trimming cut 1 base from V and 0 bases from J; bases unmatched to any gene: 9. The CDR3 coding sequence is TGTGCCAGCTCACCACGCCCGGGACAGCCTTTCTCCTACGAGCAGTACTTC. Residues: CASSPRPGQPFSYEQYF.

This chain joins TRBV11-2 and TRBJ2-5; 10 positions agree with TRBD1. The CDR3 totals 16 residues. V dropped 5 bases and J dropped 7; count of bases not matched to a gene: 13. Germline CDR1 is SGHAT and CDR2 is FQNNGV. CDR3 DNA sequence: TGTGCCAGCAGCCCTCCGGCGGGACAGGGGACTGGGACCCAGTACTTC. It translates to CASSPPAGQGTGTQYF.

This clone appeared a single time. J is TRBJ2-2 and V is TRBV5-1, with D hard to call. Germline V gene lookup returns CDR1 SGHRS and CDR2 YFSETQ. Trimming shortened V by 0 bases and J by 6 bases, and 15 bases separated the two germline ends. The CDR3 sequence is 16 residues long. This chain's CDR3 is CASSLDPQRSSGELFF. CDR3 DNA: TGCGCCAGCAGCTTGGACCCGCAGCGTTCTTCCGGGGAGCTGTTTTTT.

The chain employs TRBV4-1 and TRBJ2-1, with 8 bases lining up with TRBD2. Trimming at V came to 6 bases and at J to 7 bases, leaving 14 bases not matched to a gene. The CDR3 spans 16 residues. Germline V gives CDR1 MGHRA, CDR2 YSYEKL. CDR3 residues: CASRHYFSGGGNEQFF. In DNA form, the CDR3 reads TGCGCCAGCAGACACTACTTCAGCGGGGGAGGGAATGAGCAGTTCTTC.

J is TRBJ1-6 and V is TRBV30, with a weak D call TRBD1 (6 bases). There are 15 residues in the CDR3. Trimming left V 0 bases short and J 6 bases short, with 12 bases between. Germline loops: CDR1 GTSNPN, CDR2 SVGIG (reference sequence). The CDR3 nucleotides read TGTGCCTGGAGTGTTGACAGGTTCGCTAATTCACCCCTCCACTTT. This gives the protein CAWSVDRFANSPLHF.

In this sample, this clone turned up once. The rearrangement joins TRBV27 to TRBJ2-3; 8 nucleotides agree with TRBD1. V gave up 8 bases and J gave up 0 bases; unmatched junction bases: 10. The CDR3 sequence is 16 residues long. Germline assignment: CDR1 MNHEY and CDR2 SMNVEV (reference sequence). The chain's CDR3 is CASGTSDRASTDTQYF. The CDR3, as DNA: TGTGCCAGCGGGACCTCGGACAGGGCGAGCACAGATACGCAGTATTTT.

The chain joins TRBV27 to TRBJ2-1; D unclear. The germline CDR1 and CDR2 sequences are MNHEY and SMNVEV (reference sequence). V was cut by 0 bases and J by 0 bases, with 9 bases left in between. The CDR3 totals 16 residues. CDR3 DNA sequence: TGTGCCAGCAGTTTATCGCTCGTTAGCTCCTACAATGAGCAGTTCTTC. This encodes CASSLSLVSSYNEQFF.

The V gene is TRBV6-2 or TRBV6-3, the J gene TRBJ2-5; TRBD2 might be the D (6 bases). The CDR3 has 14 amino acids. The ends were cut back, 5 bases at V and 4 bases at J, with 14 bases in the middle. From germline, CDR1 is MNHEY and CDR2 SVGEGT. The CDR3 nucleotides are TGTGCCAGCAGTCGGAGGGCGGGATCAGAGACCCAGTACTTC. It yields the protein CASSRRAGSETQYF.

The CDR3 region has the DNA TGTGCCAGCAGCTTCGCAGGGGGCTATCTAGGCGCGGCCAACGTCCTGACTTTC. Encoded protein: CASSFAGGYLGAANVLTF. The chain recombines TRBV7-3 with TRBJ2-6, with TRBD1 matching over 8 bases. V lost 3 bases and J lost 6; bases outside the gene matches: 13. The CDR3 covers 18 residues. Germline V gene data show CDR1 as SGHTA and CDR2 as FQGTGA.

This clone has just one count. V and J are TRBV28 and TRBJ1-2; D not resolved. This CDR3 has 14 amino acids. V lost 3 bases to trimming and J lost 8 bases, with 16 bases between them. CDR1 and CDR2 (germline): MDHEN, SYDVKM. The CDR3 DNA reads as TGTGCCAGCAGTTTCGGTATTGAGGCGCGGGGCTACACCTTC. Translating gives CASSFGIEARGYTF.

V usage is TRBV5-6 and J usage is TRBJ1-2, with 8 nucleotides matching TRBD1. The V gene's germline CDR1 is SGHDT and CDR2 YYEEEE. Losses at the gene ends were 2 bases for V and 2 bases for J; bases not matched to a gene: 8. This CDR3 spans 16 amino acids. As DNA, the CDR3 is TGTGCCAGCAGCTTAGAAGGGACAGGTTCAAACTATGGCTACACCTTC. It yields the protein CASSLEGTGSNYGYTF.

The chain couples TRBV3-1 (or the pseudogene TRBV3-2) to TRBJ2-7; D is unclear. This CDR3 has 15 amino acids. Trimming removed 1 base at V and 0 bases at J, with 10 bases between. Germline CDR1 and CDR2: LGHDT and YNNKEL (reference sequence). For the CDR3, the DNA is TGTGCCAGCAGCCAAGGGCCGCTTAGCTCCTACGAGCAGTACTTC. It specifies CASSQGPLSSYEQYF.

V usage is TRBV9 and J usage is TRBJ2-2; 9 bases fit TRBD1. CDR3 length: 16 amino acids. V dropped 0 bases and J dropped 7; count of bases not matched to a gene: 7. CDR1 is SGDLS and CDR2 is YYNGEE in the germline V gene. CDR3 nucleotides: TGTGCCAGCAGCGTAGGGGGACAGGGCTACAACGGGGAGCTGTTTTTT. Translating gives CASSVGGQGYNGELFF.